What follows are 32 T cell receptor beta chains derived from one specimen sequenced in a study of graft-versus-host responses after intestinal transplantation. This table comes from immunoSEQ multiplex PCR, and its TCRdb copy is limited to in-frame clones, with some not included. The sample has 15,000 to 18,000 clones, 30% to 35% seen once. Here the sequenced sample was alloreactive CD4+ T cells from a mixed lymphocyte reaction culture, taken before intestinal transplant. The subset: CFSE-low proliferating T cells sorted from approximately six-day pre-transplant mixed lymphocyte reaction (GvH or HvG direction). These TCRs come from a human patient who received an intestinal transplant.

This clone was seen once. The genes are TRBV18 and TRBJ2-2; tentatively, D is TRBD2 (6 bases). Germline CDR1 is KGHSH and CDR2 is LQKENI. Trimming stripped 3 bases from V and 1 base from J, with 15 bases between. There are 17 residues in the CDR3. The DNA of the CDR3 is TGTGCCAGCTCACCGCGTGGAGGGCTACAGAACACCGGGGAGCTGTTTTTT. Translated: CASSPRGGLQNTGELFF.

The sample holds a few counts of this clone. The chain has TRBV6-5 and TRBJ2-7, with 16 bases that match TRBD2. Germline loops: CDR1 MNHEY, CDR2 SVGAGI. V gave up 6 bases and J gave up 10 bases; unmatched junction bases: 3. The CDR3 contains 13 residues. The CDR3 DNA sequence: TGTGCCAGCAGAGGGACTAGCGGGGGGGCCCAGTACTTC. Its protein product is CASRGTSGGAQYF.

This clone was observed a handful of times. The chain combines TRBV7-6 with TRBJ2-6; 7 positions agree with TRBD1. This CDR3 is built from 17 residues. The germline V gene encodes CDR1 SGHVS and CDR2 FNYEAQ. Germline trimming cut 4 bases from V and 0 bases from J; bases unmatched to any gene: 6. Written as DNA, the CDR3 is TGTGCCAGCAGCTACAGGGGCCGATTCTCTGGGGCCAACGTCCTGACTTTC. Translating it yields CASSYRGRFSGANVLTF.

This clone showed up just once. The CDR3 nucleotides read TGTGCCAGCAGTGCTAAGCGGGGAAACAATGAGCAGTTCTTC. Translating it yields CASSAKRGNNEQFF. The chain employs TRBV2 and TRBJ2-1, with 7 bases fitting TRBD2. The V segment lost 4 bases and the J segment 5 bases; nucleotides outside the gene matches: 5. Germline V gene data show CDR1 as SNHLY and CDR2 as FYNNEI. This CDR3 has 14 residues.

This clone was observed a few times. An end of the junction does not agree with germline; a read error may underlie this. The chain joins TRBV30 to TRBJ2-7, with a possible D match to TRBD2 (7 bases). This CDR3 is built from 14 residues. The germline V gene encodes CDR1 GTSNPN and CDR2 SVGIG (reference sequence). For the CDR3, the DNA is TGTGCCGGGAGGGTACTGTTAGGGGGGGGCGAGCAGTACTTC. Protein product: CAGRVLLGGGEQYF.

With regard to this clone: This likely comes from a read error, as the CDR3 has no conserved phenylalanine or tryptophan at its end. This CDR3 is CASTNPGSTPLSGANALTS. The CDR3 coding sequence is TGTGCCAGCACTAATCCCGGGTCCACCCCTCTCTCTGGGGCCAACGCCCTGACTTCC. The chain links TRBV5-4 to TRBJ2-6; TRBD1 is a possible D gene (5 bases). CDR1 is SGHNT, CDR2 YYREEE, per germline (reference sequence). This CDR3 is 19 amino acids long.

This clone has a handful of counts. The chain employs TRBV7-6 and TRBJ2-1; D not certain. The CDR3 runs to 15 residues. The germline V and J ends were trimmed by 4 bases and 6 bases, with 16 bases remaining between them. Germline V gives CDR1 SGHVS, CDR2 FNYEAQ. CDR3 sequence reads: CASSSQPLRPNEQFF. The CDR3 DNA reads TGTGCCAGCAGCTCGCAACCCCTTAGGCCCAATGAGCAGTTCTTC.

The sample holds a few counts of this clone. A much larger clone differs by one base, so this may be a read error. This CDR3 is also generated by other DNA sequences in the sample. The rearrangement joins TRBV5-1 to TRBJ2-4; TRBD2 matches 11 bases. In germline, CDR1 is SGHRS, CDR2 YFSETQ. After removal of 4 bases from V and 7 bases from J, the junction contained 4 bases not matched to a gene. There are 14 residues in the CDR3. CDR3 sequence: CASSPRTSGNIQYF. The DNA of the CDR3 is TGCGCCAGCAGCCCCAGGACTAGCGGGAACATTCAGTACTTC.

In this sample, this clone turned up a few times. The chain is built from TRBV6-6 and TRBJ1-5; possibly TRBD1 for D (5 bases). This CDR3 contains 14 residues. V shed 6 bases and J shed 0 bases, with 9 bases lying between them. Germline values: CDR1 MNHNY, CDR2 SVGAGI (reference sequence). CDR3 coding DNA: TGTGCCAGCAGCAGGGTTTATAGCAATCAGCCCCAGCATTTT. Protein product: CASSRVYSNQPQHF.

The chain combines TRBV2 with TRBJ2-1; a weak D match, TRBD1 (5 bases). With 4 bases removed from V and 5 bases from J, the gap between germline ends came to 18 bases. This CDR3 has 16 amino acids. Germline CDR1 is SNHLY and CDR2 is FYNNEI. The CDR3 reads CASSAPRQPLNNEQFF. The CDR3, as DNA: TGTGCCAGCAGTGCCCCGCGACAGCCCCTTAACAATGAGCAGTTCTTC.

As regards this clone: This may be a read error: a much more frequent sequence differs by one nucleotide. The CDR3 sequence: CASGREGSYEQYF. The CDR3 coding sequence is TGCGCCAGCGGCCGTGAAGGCTCCTACGAGCAGTACTTC. This rearrangement joins TRBV5-1 to TRBJ2-7; D call uncertain. This CDR3 has 13 residues. The germline V and J ends were trimmed by 7 bases and 0 bases, with 11 bases remaining between them. Germline V gene data show CDR1 as SGHRS and CDR2 as YFSETQ.

The chain uses TRBV4-2 and TRBJ1-1; the D is unclear. The length of the CDR3 is 16 residues. Germline CDR1 LGHNA, CDR2 YNFKEQ. Trimming stripped 4 bases from V and 7 bases from J, with 22 bases between. CDR3 region: CASSREGGRVDDEAFF. In DNA, the CDR3 is TGTGCCAGCAGCCGGGAAGGAGGCCGGGTGGACGATGAAGCTTTCTTT.

The V call is TRBV7-3, the J call TRBJ2-3; D not resolved. V dropped 5 bases and J dropped 4 bases, with 10 bases sitting between them. CDR3 size: 13 residues. Germline CDR1 and CDR2: SGHTA and FQGTGA. This chain's CDR3 is CASSVKTPDTQYF. CDR3 bases: TGTGCCAGCAGCGTAAAAACACCAGATACGCAGTATTTT.

This clone was detected only a few times. The chain combines TRBV5-1 with TRBJ2-5; 7 bases are a match to TRBD2. With V trimmed by 0 bases and J by 4 bases, 12 bases remained unmatched. Germline V gene data show CDR1 as SGHRS and CDR2 as YFSETQ. The CDR3 totals 17 residues. Here the CDR3 reads CASSLGVGGGVGETQYF. The CDR3 region has the DNA TGCGCCAGCAGCTTGGGGGTCGGCGGGGGTGTTGGAGAGACCCAGTACTTC. Together with reference TRBV5-1 and TRBJ2-5, the CDR3 gives the full variable domain: KAGVTQTPRYLIKTRGQQVTLSCSPISGHRSVSWYQQTPGQGLQFLFEYFSETQRNKGNFPGRFSGRQFSNSRSEMNVSTLELGDSALYLCASSLGVGGGVGETQYFGPGTRLLVL.

The chain employs TRBV6-5 and TRBJ1-2, with a weak D call TRBD1 (6 bases). Trimming stripped 6 bases from V and 5 bases from J, with 13 bases between. The germline V gene encodes CDR1 MNHEY and CDR2 SVGAGI. There are 13 residues in the CDR3. The chain's CDR3 is CASRVTGRYGYTF. The CDR3 DNA follows: TGTGCCAGCAGGGTAACAGGGAGGTATGGCTACACCTTC.

In this sample, this clone turned up a few times. J is TRBJ1-5 and V is TRBV5-5; tentatively, D is TRBD1 (5 bases). The CDR3 spans 13 residues. Germline values: CDR1 SGHKS, CDR2 YYEKEE (reference sequence). Deletions cut 4 bases from V and 5 bases from J, with 10 bases between. CDR3 amino acids: CASSTDTYQPQHF. The CDR3 coding sequence is TGTGCCAGCAGCACGGACACTTATCAGCCCCAGCATTTT.

This clone was seen only a few times. The rearrangement links TRBV5-4 to TRBJ2-2, with 14 nucleotides matching TRBD2. V dropped 4 bases and J dropped 10; count of bases not matched to a gene: 9. CDR1 SGHNT and CDR2 YYREEE come from the germline V gene (reference sequence). This CDR3 is 16 amino acids long. CDR3 in DNA: TGTGCCAGCAGCCCCATGACTAGCGGGAGGGCCTCGGAGCTGTTTTTT. The encoded protein is CASSPMTSGRASELFF.

J is TRBJ1-5 and V is TRBV7-2; D not resolved. Trimming stripped 3 bases from V and 5 bases from J, with 8 bases between. Germline CDR1 is SGHTA and CDR2 is FQGNSA. The CDR3 length is 13 residues. DNA of the CDR3: TGTGCCAGCAGCTTTCGGGGTGATCAGCCCCAGCATTTT. Protein product: CASSFRGDQPQHF. Together with reference TRBV7-2 and TRBJ1-5, the CDR3 gives the full variable domain: GAGVSQSPSNKVTEKGKDVELRCDPISGHTALYWYRQSLGQGLEFLIYFQGNSAPDKSGLPSDRFSAERTGGSVSTLTIQRTQQEDSAVYLCASSFRGDQPQHFGDGTRLSIL.

Within the sample, this clone is medium-sized. The genes are TRBV7-6 and TRBJ1-3, with D uncertain. V was trimmed by 2 bases and J by 0 bases, leaving 8 bases between them. CDR3 length equals 15 residues. Germline V gene lookup returns CDR1 SGHVS and CDR2 FNYEAQ. In nucleotides, the CDR3 is TGTGCCAGCAGCTTAAGCGGGAGCTCTGGAAACACCATATATTTT. Translated, it gives CASSLSGSSGNTIYF. Full variable domain (rest looked up from reference TRBV7-6 and TRBJ1-3): GAGVSQSPRYKVTKRGQDVALRCDPISGHVSLYWYRQALGQGPEFLTYFNYEAQQDKSGLPNDRFSAERPEGSISTLTIQRTEQRDSAMYRCASSLSGSSGNTIYFGEGSWLTVV.

This clone was found a few times. This sequence joins TRBV11-2 and TRBJ2-7; D is unclear. The CDR3 is 10 residues long. Germline loops: CDR1 SGHAT, CDR2 FQNNGV. Trimming left V 2 bases short and J 5 bases short, with 1 base between. The CDR3 DNA reads as TGTGCCAGCAGCTTACACGAGCAGTACTTC. Encoded protein: CASSLHEQYF. Full variable domain (missing parts from reference TRBV11-2 and TRBJ2-7): EAGVAQSPRYKIIEKRQSVAFWCNPISGHATLYWYQQILGQGPKLLIQFQNNGVVDDSQLPKDRFSAERLKGVDSTLKIQPAKLEDSAVYLCASSLHEQYFGPGTRLTVT.

This chain joins TRBV2 and TRBJ2-4; D may match TRBD1 or TRBD2 (5 bases each). Germline V lookup: CDR1 SNHLY, CDR2 FYNNEI. Trimming removed 5 bases at V and 8 bases at J, with 7 bases between. The CDR3 is 11 amino acids. CDR3 in amino acids: CASSRGDIQYF. The CDR3 DNA is TGTGCCAGCAGTAGAGGGGACATTCAGTACTTC.

The chain has TRBV4-1 and TRBJ2-1, with 15 bases fitting TRBD2. The germline CDR1 and CDR2 sequences are MGHRA and YSYEKL. The CDR3 spans 15 residues. Trimming took 4 bases from V and 10 from J; bases not matched to a gene: 5. This CDR3 reads CASSLGLAGGNEQFF. The CDR3 nucleotides are TGCGCCAGCAGCCTCGGACTAGCGGGAGGGAACGAGCAGTTCTTC.

This clone was observed once. J is TRBJ2-7 and V is TRBV6-1; perhaps TRBD2 as D (6 bases). V lost 11 bases to trimming and J lost 3 bases, with 14 bases between them. CDR3 length: 12 amino acids. CDR1 MNHNS and CDR2 SASEGT come from the germline V gene. The CDR3 DNA reads TGTGCCCGCCCCCCTAGCGTCTACGAGCAGTACTTC. It encodes CARPPSVYEQYF.

The V gene is TRBV7-9, the J gene TRBJ2-5, with 11 nucleotides matching TRBD2. CDR1 is SEHNR and CDR2 is FQNEAQ in the germline V gene (reference sequence). This CDR3 comprises 15 residues. Germline trimming cut 5 bases from V and 5 bases from J; bases unmatched to any gene: 7. The CDR3 region is CASSQLGTSGETQYF. CDR3 coding DNA: TGTGCCAGCAGCCAACTCGGGACTAGCGGTGAGACCCAGTACTTC.

This sequence joins TRBV30 and TRBJ2-5, with TRBD2 matching 9 bases. The V gene end was trimmed by 2 bases and the J gene end by 5 bases; junction bases not matched to a gene: 9. Germline CDR1 reads GTSNPN; CDR2 reads SVGIG (reference sequence). The CDR3 is 15 amino acids. Here the CDR3 reads CAWSRAGGFLETQYF. The CDR3 DNA reads TGTGCCTGGAGTCGAGCGGGAGGCTTCTTGGAGACCCAGTACTTC. Filled out from reference TRBV30 and TRBJ2-5, the complete variable domain reads SQTIHQWPATLVQPVGSPLSLECTVEGTSNPNLYWYRQAAGRGLQLLFYSVGIGQISSEVPQNLSASRPQDRQFILSSKKLLLSDSGFYLCAWSRAGGFLETQYFGPGTRLLVL.

This chain uses TRBV18 with TRBJ2-3, with 7 bases fitting TRBD1. Unmatched junction bases numbered 11, after V lost 6 bases and J lost 2 bases. CDR1 is KGHSH and CDR2 is LQKENI in the germline V gene. The CDR3 is 16 amino acids. The CDR3 sequence is CASSPSRGRTTDTQYF. CDR3 bases: TGTGCCAGCTCCCCCTCGAGGGGGCGGACCACAGATACGCAGTATTTT.

The genes are TRBV5-1 and TRBJ2-7, with 9 nucleotides matching TRBD1. The germline gives CDR1 SGHRS, CDR2 YFSETQ. The CDR3 is 15 amino acids. V lost 4 bases to trimming and J lost 6 bases; unmatched junction nucleotides: 11. CDR3 in DNA: TGCGCCAGCAGCCGCCGATGGGACAGGGCGGTCGAGCAGTACTTC. Translating gives CASSRRWDRAVEQYF.

This clone was seen a handful of times. The gene calls are TRBV7-6 and TRBJ1-4; a possible D gene is TRBD1 (5 bases). The germline gives CDR1 SGHVS, CDR2 FNYEAQ. The V gene lost 1 base and the J gene lost 3 bases, with 9 bases spanning the gap. This CDR3 region has 15 residues. CDR3 nucleotide sequence: TGTGCCAGCAGCTTAGAGACAGCAGCTAATGAAAAACTGTTTTTT. Protein product: CASSLETAANEKLFF.

V usage is TRBV7-9 and J usage is TRBJ1-3; unclear D gene. V lost 1 base, J lost 2 bases, and 6 bases lay in between. There are 14 residues in the CDR3. Germline V CDR1 and CDR2: SEHNR, FQNEAQ (reference sequence). CDR3 sequence: CASSLGWTGNTIYF. The CDR3 DNA is TGTGCCAGCAGCTTAGGGTGGACTGGAAACACCATATATTTT.

This clone was recorded at least ten times. The chain has TRBV5-4 and TRBJ2-7; TRBD1 matches at 8 bases. In germline, CDR1 is SGHNT, CDR2 YYREEE (reference sequence). The V and J ends lost 0 bases and 6 bases, in that order; junction bases with no gene match: 8. The CDR3 is 15 amino acids. DNA for the CDR3: TGTGCCAGCAGCTTGGGGGGGGCAGGGGGCTCCGAGCAGTACTTC. Protein product: CASSLGGAGGSEQYF.

The chain has TRBV30 and TRBJ2-7; D ambiguous. Germline lookup yields CDR1 GTSNPN and CDR2 SVGIG (reference sequence). Trimming removed 1 base at V and 0 bases at J, with 1 base between. The CDR3 has 11 residues. The CDR3 spells CAWSGSYEQYF. The CDR3 coding sequence is TGTGCCTGGAGTGGCTCCTACGAGCAGTACTTC.

The CDR3 reads CASSESPFNTEAFF. The CDR3 bases are TGTGCCAGCAGTGAATCCCCCTTTAACACTGAAGCTTTCTTT. The chain joins TRBV2 to TRBJ1-1; D uncertain. CDR1 SNHLY and CDR2 FYNNEI come from the germline V gene. The CDR3 sequence is 14 residues long. Deletions cut 2 bases from V and 2 bases from J, with 9 bases between. Full variable domain (remainder filled in from reference TRBV2 and TRBJ1-1): EPEVTQTPSHQVTQMGQEVILRCVPISNHLYFYWYRQILGQKVEFLVSFYNNEISEKSEIFDDQFSVERPDGSNFTLKIRSTKLEDSAMYFCASSESPFNTEAFFGQGTRLTVV.